Listed below are T cell receptor beta chains from one sample, sequenced in a study of shared clonotypes between healthy human individuals. Sequencing used immunoSEQ multiplex PCR; TCRdb keeps in-frame clones, though not all of them. The sample lists about 2.2 million clones; under 95% were seen once. The sample consisted of naive CD8+ T cells from PBMCs. Source of these receptors: a man younger than 35 in good health. Some clones in this sample may be carry-over from other donors' samples. The CDR3 runs from the conserved cysteine through the conserved F or W. A D gene is named only where the DNA matches it firmly. Clone size is shown for a subset of rows, as once, few, many or a class of expanded clone.

NA,TRBJ1-2,TRBV4-1,NA,CASSQEFSRPYGYTF,TGCGCCAGCAGCCAAGAGTTTAGTCGCCCCTATGGCTACACCTTC
NA,TRBJ2-7,TRBV19,NA,CASSIYSDLPYEQYF,TGTGCCAGTAGTATCTATTCTGACCTACCCTACGAGCAGTACTTC
TRBD1,TRBJ2-5,TRBV6-1,NA,CASRDRGEETQYF,TGTGCCAGCAGAGACAGGGGGGAAGAGACCCAGTACTTC
NA,TRBJ1-5,TRBV2,NA,CASRESYSNQPQHF,TGTGCCAGCAGAGAAAGTTATAGCAATCAGCCCCAGCATTTT
NA,TRBJ2-5,TRBV5-6,NA,CASSLKSGGGRETQYF,TGTGCCAGCAGCTTGAAGTCGGGAGGGGGCAGAGAGACCCAGTACTTC
TRBD1,TRBJ1-2,TRBV5-6,NA,CASSLGEGARYGYTF,TGTGCCAGCAGCTTGGGAGAGGGGGCAAGGTATGGCTACACCTTC
NA,TRBJ2-7,TRBV30,NA,CAWSVYSFRYEQYF,TGTGCCTGGAGTGTTTACAGTTTTCGGTACGAGCAGTACTTC
NA,TRBJ2-7,TRBV5-1,NA,CASSLDGYYEQYF,TGCGCCAGCAGCTTGGACGGGTACTACGAGCAGTACTTC
TRBD1,TRBJ2-1,TRBV4-3,once,CASSQDWGQGVNEQFF,TGCGCCAGCAGCCAAGATTGGGGACAGGGGGTGAATGAGCAGTTCTTC
NA,TRBJ1-4,TRBV6-6,once,CASTKGSGGLNEKLFF,TGTGCCAGCACCAAAGGTTCTGGGGGATTGAATGAAAAACTGTTTTTT
NA,TRBJ2-7,TRBV2,NA,CASRTVSEASYEQYF,TGTGCCAGCAGGACGGTGTCGGAGGCCTCCTACGAGCAGTACTTC
NA,TRBJ2-7,TRBV6-5,NA,CASSYWGSEQYF,TGTGCCAGCAGTTACTGGGGGAGCGAGCAGTACTTC
NA,TRBJ2-2,TRBV7-9,NA,CASSLALANTGELFF,TGTGCCAGCAGCTTAGCACTAGCGAACACCGGGGAGCTGTTTTTT
TRBD2,TRBJ2-1,TRBV7-2,NA,CASSGWTSGGTYNEQFF,TGTGCCAGCAGTGGGTGGACTAGCGGGGGGACCTACAATGAGCAGTTCTTC
TRBD2,TRBJ2-1,TRBV19,NA,CASSIVGSGRANEQFF,TGTGCCAGTAGTATAGTAGGTAGCGGGAGGGCCAATGAGCAGTTCTTC
TRBD1,TRBJ2-7,TRBV4-1,NA,CASSQTTGFSYEQYF,TGCGCCAGCAGCCAGACGACAGGGTTCTCCTACGAGCAGTACTTC
NA,TRBJ2-7,TRBV25-1,NA,CATVRDTFGEQYF,TGTGCCACCGTTCGGGACACCTTTGGGGAGCAGTACTTC
NA,TRBJ2-7,TRBV9,NA,CASSPRAAGAEQYF,TGTGCCAGCAGCCCGAGGGCAGCCGGGGCCGAGCAGTACTTC
NA,TRBJ2-7,TRBV4-1,NA,CASSPTQGSYEQYF,TGCGCCAGCAGCCCAACACAGGGTTCCTACGAGCAGTACTTC
NA,TRBJ2-2,TRBV19,NA,CASSISRGLTGELFF,TGTGCCAGTAGTATATCCAGGGGCCTCACCGGGGAGCTGTTTTTT
NA,TRBJ2-1,TRBV28,NA,CASTGGLAGPYNEQFF,TGTGCCAGCACAGGGGGGCTAGCGGGCCCCTACAATGAGCAGTTCTTC
NA,TRBJ2-4,TRBV21-1,once,CASSKARQGARRVAKNIQYF,TGTGCCAGCAGCAAAGCTCGGCAGGGGGCGCGGAGGGTGGCCAAAAACATTCAGTACTTC
NA,TRBJ2-7,TRBV7-9,once,CASSPRAGNEQYF,TGTGCCAGCAGCCCCCGGGCGGGGAACGAGCAGTACTTC
TRBD1,TRBJ1-3,TRBV25-1,once,CASSERTGAGNTIYF,TGTGCCAGCAGTGAACGAACAGGGGCAGGAAACACCATATATTTT
NA,TRBJ1-1,TRBV15,NA,CATSRVWNTEAFF,TGTGCCACCAGCAGAGTATGGAACACTGAAGCTTTCTTT
NA,TRBJ1-5,TRBV27,few,CASSFRESNQPQHF,TGTGCCAGCAGTTTCAGGGAGAGCAATCAGCCCCAGCATTTT
NA,TRBJ2-1,TRBV13,NA,CASSLFLLADIEQFF,TGTGCCAGCAGCTTATTTCTCCTAGCCGATATTGAGCAGTTCTTC
TRBD1,TRBJ1-2,TRBV11-2,NA,CASSPLQGVGYGYTF,TGTGCCAGCAGCCCTCTACAGGGGGTAGGTTATGGCTACACCTTC
NA,TRBJ2-1,TRBV4-1,NA,CASSQVPGAANEQFF,TGCGCCAGCAGCCAAGTTCCAGGGGCCGCCAATGAGCAGTTCTTC
NA,TRBJ2-2,TRBV28,NA,CASRQENTGELFF,TGTGCCAGCAGACAGGAGAACACCGGGGAGCTGTTTTTT